The rows below give T cell receptor beta chains drawn from one sample of a study of T-cell reconstitution after alpha-beta-depleted transplantation in children. Using its own MiXCR run on the PCR reads, TCRdb lists one record per CDR3 protein. This repertoire shows roughly 670,000 distinct CDR3 sequences, approximately 14% found once; its top ten account for 0.79%. The sample was PBMCs, taken before TCRalphabeta/CD19-depleted stem cell transplant. All receptors come from a girl aged 2 to 9 with congenital amegakaryocytic thrombocytopenia, due to receive a stem cell transplant. CDR3s include the opening cysteine and the closing phenylalanine or tryptophan. The D gene is left open where the match is weak. Size values are once, few and many counts, or a class for expanded clones, and some rows have none.

NA	TRBV20-1	many	TRBJ2-3	CSARDLDMADTQYF	TGCAGTGCTAGAGATCTCGACATGGCGGATACGCAGTATTTT
NA	TRBV30	few	TRBJ2-3	CAWKGIFGADTQYF	TGTGCCTGGAAAGGTATCTTCGGGGCAGATACGCAGTATTTT
NA	TRBV15	NA	TRBJ2-7	CATSSPQGIYEQYF	TGTGCCACCAGCAGTCCCCAGGGGATTTACGAGCAGTACTTC
TRBD1	TRBV5-6	many	TRBJ1-2	CASSLEDRAGYGYTF	TGTGCCAGCAGCTTGGAGGACAGGGCCGGCTATGGCTACACCTTC
TRBD1	TRBV6-5	many	TRBJ1-5	CASSFQGGGQPQHF	TGTGCCAGCAGTTTCCAGGGGGGCGGGCAGCCCCAGCATTTT
TRBD1	TRBV5-1	NA	TRBJ2-7	CASSYGQGTYEQYF	TGCGCCAGCAGCTACGGACAGGGCACCTACGAGCAGTACTTC
NA	TRBV5-6	many	TRBJ2-1	CASSLFLGDGARNEQFF	TGTGCCAGCAGCTTGTTCCTGGGGGATGGGGCCCGAAATGAGCAGTTCTTC
TRBD2	TRBV5-1	many	TRBJ2-3	CASSLATSGSLDTQYF	TGCGCCAGCAGCTTGGCTACTAGCGGGAGTTTGGATACGCAGTATTTT
NA	TRBV5-1	many	TRBJ2-3	CASSLERAFTDTQYF	TGCGCCAGCAGCTTAGAACGGGCATTCACAGATACGCAGTATTTT
NA	TRBV29-1	many	TRBJ2-2	CSTLGTTNANTGELFF	TGCAGCACATTGGGCACCACTAACGCGAACACCGGGGAGCTGTTTTTT
TRBD1	TRBV5-6	NA	TRBJ1-4	CASSFTGVEKLFF	TGTGCCAGCAGCTTTACAGGGGTTGAAAAACTGTTTTTT